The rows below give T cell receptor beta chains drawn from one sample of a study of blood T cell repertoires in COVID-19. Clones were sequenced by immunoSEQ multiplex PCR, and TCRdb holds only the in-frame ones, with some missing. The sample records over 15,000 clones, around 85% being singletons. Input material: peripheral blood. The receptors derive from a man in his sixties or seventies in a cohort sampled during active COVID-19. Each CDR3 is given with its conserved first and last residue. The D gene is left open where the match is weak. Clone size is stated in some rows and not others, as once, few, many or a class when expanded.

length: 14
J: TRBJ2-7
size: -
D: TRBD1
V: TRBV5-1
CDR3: CASSFGQGAGEQYF
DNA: TGCGCCAGCAGCTTTGGACAGGGGGCGGGCGAGCAGTACTTC

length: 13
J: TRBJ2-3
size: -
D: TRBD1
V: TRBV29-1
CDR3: CSVQGVSTDTQYF
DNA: TGCAGCGTCCAGGGGGTTAGCACAGATACGCAGTATTTT

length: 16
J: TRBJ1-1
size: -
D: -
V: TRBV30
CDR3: CAWSVLKGLMNTEAFF
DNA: TGTGCCTGGAGTGTACTTAAGGGACTGATGAACACTGAAGCTTTCTTT

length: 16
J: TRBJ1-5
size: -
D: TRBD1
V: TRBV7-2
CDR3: CASSPRGQVSNQPQHF
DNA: TGTGCCAGCAGCCCCCGAGGACAGGTTAGCAATCAGCCCCAGCATTTT

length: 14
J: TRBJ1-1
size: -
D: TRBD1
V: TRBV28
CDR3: CASSLTGGLTEAFF
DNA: TGTGCCAGCAGTTTAACAGGGGGGTTAACTGAAGCTTTCTTT

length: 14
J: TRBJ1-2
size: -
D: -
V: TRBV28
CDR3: CASSSGPVNYGYTF
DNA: TGTGCCAGCAGTTCAGGCCCCGTGAACTATGGCTACACCTTC

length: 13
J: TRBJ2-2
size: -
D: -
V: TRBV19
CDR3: CATAAGNTGELFF
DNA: TGTGCCACCGCCGCAGGGAACACCGGGGAGCTGTTTTTT

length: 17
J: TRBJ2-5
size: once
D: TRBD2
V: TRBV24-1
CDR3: CATSDRRASGQQETQYF
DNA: TGTGCCACCAGTGATCGGAGGGCTAGCGGGCAACAAGAGACCCAGTACTTC

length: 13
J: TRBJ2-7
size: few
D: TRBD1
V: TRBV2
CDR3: CASSGDRRDEQYF
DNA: TGTGCCAGCAGTGGGGACAGGCGAGACGAGCAGTACTTC

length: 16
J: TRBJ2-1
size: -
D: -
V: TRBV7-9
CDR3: CASSLGQGLGGGEQFF
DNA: TGTGCCAGCAGCTTAGGACAGGGCCTCGGGGGTGGTGAGCAGTTCTTC

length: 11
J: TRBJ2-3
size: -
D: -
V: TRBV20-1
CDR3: CSARQTATQYF
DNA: TGCAGTGCTAGACAGACAGCTACGCAGTATTTT

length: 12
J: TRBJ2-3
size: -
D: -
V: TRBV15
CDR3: CATSRRLDPQYF
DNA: TGTGCCACCAGCAGACGACTAGACCCGCAGTATTTT

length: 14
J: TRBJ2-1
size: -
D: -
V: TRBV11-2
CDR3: CASSPLTGYNEQFF
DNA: TGTGCCAGCAGCCCCCTAACGGGCTACAATGAGCAGTTCTTC

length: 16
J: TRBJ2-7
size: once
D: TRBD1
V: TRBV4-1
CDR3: CASSQVGTGASYEQYF
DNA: TGCGCCAGCAGCCAAGTAGGGACAGGGGCGTCCTACGAGCAGTACTTC

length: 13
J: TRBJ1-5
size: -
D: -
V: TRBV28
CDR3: CASSSGILQPQHF
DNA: TGTGCCAGCAGTTCCGGGATCCTTCAGCCCCAGCATTTT

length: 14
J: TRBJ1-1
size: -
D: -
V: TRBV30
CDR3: CAWSPRQRGTEAFF
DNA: TGTGCCTGGAGTCCACGACAGCGGGGCACTGAAGCTTTCTTT

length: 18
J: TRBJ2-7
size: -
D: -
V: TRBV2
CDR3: CASSVGQGILVIGREQYF
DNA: TGTGCCAGCAGCGTTGGCCAGGGAATCTTAGTCATTGGGAGGGAGCAGTACTTC

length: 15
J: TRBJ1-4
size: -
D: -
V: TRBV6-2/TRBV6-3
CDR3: CASSWAPGSNEKLFF
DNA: TGTGCCAGCAGTTGGGCCCCGGGATCCAATGAAAAACTGTTTTTT

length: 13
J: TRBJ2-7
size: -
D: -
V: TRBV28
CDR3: CASSAPGGHEQYF
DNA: TGTGCCAGCAGCGCTCCCGGGGGACACGAGCAGTACTTC

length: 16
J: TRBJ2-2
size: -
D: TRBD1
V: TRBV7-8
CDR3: CASSPDRGQDTGELFF
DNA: TGTGCCAGCAGCCCCGACAGGGGGCAAGACACCGGGGAGCTGTTTTTT

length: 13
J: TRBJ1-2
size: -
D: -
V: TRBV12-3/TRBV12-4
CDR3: CASSLLRNYGYTF
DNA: TGTGCCAGCAGTTTGTTGAGGAACTATGGCTACACCTTC

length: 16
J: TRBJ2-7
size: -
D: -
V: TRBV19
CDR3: CASSRLSGRTSYEQYF
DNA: TGTGCCAGTAGTCGGTTAAGCGGGCGGACTTCATACGAGCAGTACTTC

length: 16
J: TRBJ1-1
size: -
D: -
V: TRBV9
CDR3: CASSAALRTENTEAFF
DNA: TGTGCCAGCAGCGCCGCTCTTAGGACAGAAAACACTGAAGCTTTCTTT

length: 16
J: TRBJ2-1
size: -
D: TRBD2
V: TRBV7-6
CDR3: CASSGVGAGGWNEQFF
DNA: TGTGCCAGCAGCGGGGTCGGGGCGGGAGGGTGGAATGAGCAGTTCTTC

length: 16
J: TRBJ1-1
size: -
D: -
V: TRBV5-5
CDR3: CASSLGTSTSNTEAFF
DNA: TGTGCCAGCAGCTTGGGGACATCCACGTCGAACACTGAAGCTTTCTTT

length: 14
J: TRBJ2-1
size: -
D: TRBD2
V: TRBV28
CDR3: CASSGGVSYNEQFF
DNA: TGTGCCAGCAGCGGGGGGGTTTCCTACAATGAGCAGTTCTTC

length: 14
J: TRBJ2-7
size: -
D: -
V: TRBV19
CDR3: CASSMVADSYEQYF
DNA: TGTGCCAGTAGTATGGTAGCGGACTCCTACGAGCAGTACTTC

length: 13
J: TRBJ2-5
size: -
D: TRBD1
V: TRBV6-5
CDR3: CASSRQGGETQYF
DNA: TGTGCCAGCAGTCGACAGGGCGGAGAGACCCAGTACTTC

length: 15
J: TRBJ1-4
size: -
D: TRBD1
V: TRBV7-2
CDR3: CASSEEGAANEKLFF
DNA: TGTGCCAGCAGCGAAGAGGGGGCGGCTAATGAAAAACTGTTTTTT

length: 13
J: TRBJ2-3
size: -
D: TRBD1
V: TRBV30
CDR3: CAWDRGGRDTQYF
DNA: TGTGCCTGGGACAGGGGAGGTCGGGATACGCAGTATTTT

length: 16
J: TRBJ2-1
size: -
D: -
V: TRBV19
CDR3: CASSIGTSISYNEQFF
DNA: TGTGCCAGTAGTATAGGAACTAGTATCTCCTACAATGAGCAGTTCTTC

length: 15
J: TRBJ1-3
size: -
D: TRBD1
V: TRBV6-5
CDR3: CASSTDRMNGNTIYF
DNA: TGTGCCAGCAGTACGGACAGGATGAATGGAAACACCATATATTTT

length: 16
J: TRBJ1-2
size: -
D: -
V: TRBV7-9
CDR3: CASGHAGGLANYGYTF
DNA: TGTGCCAGCGGGCACGCAGGCGGGTTAGCTAACTATGGCTACACCTTC

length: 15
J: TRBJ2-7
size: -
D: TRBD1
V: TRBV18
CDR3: CASSPAGGASYEQYF
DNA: TGTGCCAGCTCCCCCGCAGGGGGCGCCTCCTACGAGCAGTACTTC

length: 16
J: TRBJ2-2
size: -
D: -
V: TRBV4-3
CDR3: CASSQDQRRAAGELFF
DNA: TGCGCCAGCAGCCAGGATCAGAGGAGGGCAGCCGGGGAGCTGTTTTTT

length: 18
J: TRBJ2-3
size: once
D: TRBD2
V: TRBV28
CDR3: CASSLRPGLAEGTDTQYF
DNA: TGTGCCAGCAGTCTACGTCCAGGACTAGCGGAAGGCACAGATACGCAGTATTTT

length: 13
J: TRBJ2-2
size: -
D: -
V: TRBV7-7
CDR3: CASSPLRTGELFF
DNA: TGTGCCAGCAGCCCCCTACGGACCGGGGAGCTGTTTTTT

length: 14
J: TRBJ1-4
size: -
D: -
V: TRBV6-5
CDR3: CATKPGTTNEKLFF
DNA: TGTGCCACCAAACCAGGCACAACTAATGAAAAACTGTTTTTT

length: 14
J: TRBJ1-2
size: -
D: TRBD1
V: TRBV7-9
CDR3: CASSWGGQGYGYTF
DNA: TGTGCCAGCAGCTGGGGGGGACAGGGCTATGGCTACACCTTC

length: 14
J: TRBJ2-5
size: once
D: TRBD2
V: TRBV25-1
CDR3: CASRGGGYQETQYF
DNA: TGTGCCAGCCGTGGGGGGGGGTACCAAGAGACCCAGTACTTC

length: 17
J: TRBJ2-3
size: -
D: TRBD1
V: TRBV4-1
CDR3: CASSQVLLRGLQDTQYF
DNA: TGCGCCAGCAGCCAAGTCCTCCTCAGGGGGCTTCAAGATACGCAGTATTTT

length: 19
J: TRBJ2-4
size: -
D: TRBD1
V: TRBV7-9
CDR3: CASSFSFRRDRVAKNIQYF
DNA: TGTGCCAGCAGCTTTTCGTTTCGGAGGGACAGGGTAGCCAAAAACATTCAGTACTTC

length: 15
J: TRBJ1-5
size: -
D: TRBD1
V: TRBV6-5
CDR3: CASSTTGGINQPQHF
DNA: TGTGCCAGCAGTACGACAGGGGGCATCAATCAGCCCCAGCATTTT

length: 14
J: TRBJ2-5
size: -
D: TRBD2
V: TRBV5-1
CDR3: CASSLTSGSETQYF
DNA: TGCGCCAGCAGCTTGACTAGCGGCTCTGAGACCCAGTACTTC

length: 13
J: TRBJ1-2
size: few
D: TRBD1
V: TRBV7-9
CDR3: CASSWTGDYGYTF
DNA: TGTGCCAGCAGCTGGACAGGGGACTATGGCTACACCTTC

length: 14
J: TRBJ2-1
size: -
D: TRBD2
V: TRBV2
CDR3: CAGLAGGVYNEQFF
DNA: TGTGCCGGACTAGCGGGAGGGGTCTACAATGAGCAGTTCTTC

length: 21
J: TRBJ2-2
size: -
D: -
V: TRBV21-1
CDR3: CASSKAIPGLAGVGDTGELFF
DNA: TGTGCCAGCAGCAAAGCGATACCGGGACTAGCGGGAGTCGGGGACACCGGGGAGCTGTTTTTT

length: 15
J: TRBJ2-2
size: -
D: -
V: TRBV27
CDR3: CASSLSLRAPGELFF
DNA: TGTGCCAGCAGTTTATCCTTGCGGGCTCCCGGGGAGCTGTTTTTT

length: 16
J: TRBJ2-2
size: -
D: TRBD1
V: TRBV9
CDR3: CASSVRDRGNTGELFF
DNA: TGTGCCAGCAGCGTACGGGACAGGGGGAACACCGGGGAGCTGTTTTTT

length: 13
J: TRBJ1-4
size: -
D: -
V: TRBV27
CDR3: CASSFSGFEKLFF
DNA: TGTGCCAGCAGTTTTAGCGGGTTTGAAAAACTGTTTTTT

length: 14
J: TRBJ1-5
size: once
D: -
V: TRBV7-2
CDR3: CASSLSRGNQPQHF
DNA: TGTGCCAGCAGCTTATCCCGGGGCAATCAGCCCCAGCATTTT

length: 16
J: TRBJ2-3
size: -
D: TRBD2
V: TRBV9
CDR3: CASSYRLGGRTDTQYF
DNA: TGTGCCAGCAGTTATAGGCTTGGCGGGAGGACAGATACGCAGTATTTT

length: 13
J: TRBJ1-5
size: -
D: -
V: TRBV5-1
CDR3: CASSFSVGQPQHF
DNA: TGCGCCAGCAGCTTTTCAGTTGGTCAGCCCCAGCATTTT

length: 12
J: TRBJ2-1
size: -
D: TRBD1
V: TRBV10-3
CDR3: CAMGTGADEQFF
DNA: TGTGCCATGGGGACAGGGGCCGATGAGCAGTTCTTC

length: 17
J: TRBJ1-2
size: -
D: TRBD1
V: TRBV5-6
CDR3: CASSKGTGGVKTYGYTF
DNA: TGTGCCAGCAGCAAGGGGACAGGGGGCGTTAAAACCTATGGCTACACCTTC

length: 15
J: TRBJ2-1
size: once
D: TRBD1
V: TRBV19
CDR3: CASRPGQGAYNEQFF
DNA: TGTGCCAGTAGGCCGGGACAGGGGGCCTACAATGAGCAGTTCTTC

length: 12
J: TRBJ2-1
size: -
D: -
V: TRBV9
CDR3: CASSLSGNEQFF
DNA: TGTGCCAGCAGCCTTAGCGGAAATGAGCAGTTCTTC

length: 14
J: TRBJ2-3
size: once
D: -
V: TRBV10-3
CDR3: CAISEAGFTDTQYF
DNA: TGTGCCATCAGTGAAGCAGGGTTCACAGATACGCAGTATTTT

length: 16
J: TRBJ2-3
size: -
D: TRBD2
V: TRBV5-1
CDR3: CASSQTSGGGTDTQYF
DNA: TGCGCCAGCAGCCAAACTAGCGGGGGGGGCACAGATACGCAGTATTTT

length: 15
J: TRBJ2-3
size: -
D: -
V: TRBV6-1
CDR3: CASSETGLHTDTQYF
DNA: TGTGCCAGCAGTGAAACAGGGCTACACACAGATACGCAGTATTTT